This entry lists 6 T cell receptor beta chains sequenced from one sample in a study of shared clonotypes between healthy human individuals. This table comes from immunoSEQ multiplex PCR, and its TCRdb copy is limited to in-frame clones, with some not included. The table has over 2 million clones, just under 95% seen once. The sample taken for sequencing was naive CD4+ T cells from PBMCs. Subset described: CD45RA+ positively selected. These receptor sequences come from a man aged 18 to 30 in good health. Some clones in this sample may be carry-over from other donors' samples.

The chain combines TRBV5-8 with TRBJ2-1, with 7 bases aligning to TRBD1. The CDR3 runs to 17 residues. V dropped 2 bases and J dropped 2; count of bases not matched to a gene: 10. Germline CDR1 and CDR2: SGHTS and YDEGEE. Here the CDR3 DNA reads TGTGCCAGCAGCTTTTCGCTAACCGGGACAGCCTACAATGAGCAGTTCTTC. Protein sequence: CASSFSLTGTAYNEQFF.

In this sample, this clone turned up once. J is TRBJ1-2 and V is TRBV6-1, with D maybe TRBD1 (5 bases). Trimming shortened V by 10 bases and J by 0 bases, and 12 bases separated the two germline ends. Germline CDR1 MNHNS, CDR2 SASEGT. CDR3 length equals 13 residues. CDR3 loop: CATRGGANYGYTF. Here the CDR3 DNA reads TGTGCCACCCGGGGCGGAGCTAACTATGGCTACACCTTC.

The gene calls are TRBV7-3 and TRBJ2-7; 10 nucleotides agree with TRBD2. This CDR3 has 14 residues. Trimming cost V 6 bases and J 2 bases; bases outside gene matches: 4. CDR1 and CDR2 from the germline V gene are SGHTA and FQGTGA. CDR3 residues: CASRELAGPYEQYF. The DNA of the CDR3 is TGTGCCAGCAGAGAACTAGCGGGACCCTACGAGCAGTACTTC.

The sample holds one count of this clone. One end of the junction does not line up with germline, which may come from a read error. The chain is built from TRBV4-1 and TRBJ2-7; D gene uncertain. This CDR3 is built from 16 residues. Germline loops: CDR1 MGHRA, CDR2 YSYEKL. Here the CDR3 DNA reads TGCGCCAGCAGCCCCTCAGCCCGAGGCAGACTTAGTGGCATGCACTTC. Encoded protein: CASSPSARGRLSGMHF.

The chain is built from TRBV6-6 and TRBJ2-5; D might be TRBD1 or TRBD2, each matching 5 bases. This CDR3 contains 13 residues. V gave up 4 bases and J gave up 5 bases, with 11 bases separating them. CDR1 is MNHNY, CDR2 SVGAGI, per germline (reference sequence). The DNA of the CDR3 is TGTGCCAGCAGTTGGGACCCGGGGGAGACCCAGTACTTC. Translating gives CASSWDPGETQYF.

The table lists this clone with a few counts. V usage is TRBV5-1 and J usage is TRBJ2-3, with 7 bases identical to TRBD2. V shed 5 bases and J 0 bases; nucleotides not matched to a gene: 6. The CDR3 contains 15 residues. Germline V gives CDR1 SGHRS, CDR2 YFSETQ. CDR3 region: CASRRLAASTDTQYF. In DNA, the CDR3 is TGCGCCAGCAGGCGTCTAGCGGCGAGCACAGATACGCAGTATTTT.